This TCR beta chain was recorded in a study of regulatory T cells in long-lasting Graves disease. Time point here: persistent/refractory GD, antithyroid drugs over 5 years with positive TRAb. RNA from PBMCs was the source of the TCR library. Graves' disease diagnosis relied on American Thyroid Association guidelines. This clonotype was seen at least ten times. With iRepertoire HTBI primers and Arm-PCR of CDR3 regions, TCR beta libraries were built. One entry per CDR3 protein results from TCRdb running MiXCR on the multiplex PCR reads. The repertoire consists of 400,000 to 500,000 distinct CDR3 sequences, with over 20% occurring once and the leading ten covering 14%. This CDR3 comprises 16 residues. Trimming stripped 3 bases from V and 3 bases from J, with 17 bases between. Germline V CDR1 and CDR2: MNHEY, SVGAGI.

The chain combines TRBV6-5 with TRBJ2-5; a weak D match, TRBD1 (5 bases). The sequences come from peripheral blood mononuclear cells (PBMCs), collected when the disease was refractory, from a patient treated with antithyroid drugs. This TCR derives from a female donor with Graves disease. The CDR3 DNA is TGTGCCAGCAGTTATCGGATCACAGGTCCCAAAGAGACCCAGTACTTC. It translates to CASSYRITGPKETQYF.